This T cell receptor beta chain was captured by sequencing in a study of blood T cells in healthy people across ages (dated by TCRdb to between 2014 and 2017). For the study in its entirety: Template switching captured roughly one uniquely barcoded TCR beta cDNA molecule per two T cells in model experiments. The donors were split into four age groups: young (average roughly 15 years), middle-aged (about 40), aged (roughly 65) and long-lived (82). Age-related changes in TCR beta repertoire diversity were measured in the study by deep sequencing normalized with unique cDNA molecular identifiers. Using the same blood draw, the study looked at two additional independent replicas of 1 million unique cDNA reads for two donors, one aged 18 to 30 and the other aged 80 or older.

This clonotype was seen a handful of times. Its antigen has not been determined. It has no much larger one-base neighbor in the sample; base qualities were not kept. Paper-wide results and their limitations: The CMV infection status of donors was not known, potentially confounding age-related changes in expanded clonotypes. Estimates of total diversity from one million sequenced T cells were regarded as lower bounds and underestimates. The long-lived group showed more naive CD4+ T cells, fewer expanded clones and increased TCR diversity than the aged group, suggesting age selection. Observed TCR beta diversity per million T cells fell roughly linearly with age, and a significant reduction was already apparent by age around 40. There was a strong correlation between observed TCR beta diversity and the percentage of naive T cells measured by flow cytometry. Since profiling was done on bulk unsorted PBMCs, naive and antigen-experienced compartments could not be conclusively compared.

V is pared back by 2 bases and J by 8 bases, with 12 bases lying between the germline termini. Spanning cysteine to phenylalanine, the CDR3 consists of 14 amino acids. Left in the record is the CDR3 DNA by itself, 42 bases read in frame from the first base. Taken from the germline V gene, the CDR1 and CDR2 loops are SGHTA and FQGNSA. Library prep was done by 5' RACE. Sequencing relied on an Illumina HiSeq 2500. A second PCR of about 7 to 12 cycles was performed with a sample-barcoded 5' primer and a J-beta primer mix. A template-switch 5' adaptor carrying 12 random nucleotides introduced a unique molecular identifier onto each TCR beta cDNA molecule. Each sample yielded at least 2.5 million CDR3-containing paired-end reads. The Mint cDNA synthesis kit, primed by a TRBC-specific oligonucleotide, was used to synthesize first-strand cDNA from all RNA. Following uracil-DNA glycosylase treatment, all cDNA underwent a first 18-cycle PCR with the universal primers M1SS and BC2_uni_R. On the study's bioinformatics: Normalization of each sample was performed by random selection of 1 million high-quality reads, each carrying a distinct molecular identifier. Reads with shared molecular identifiers were discarded instead of being binned into consensus sequences. MiTCR, set to a Q25 quality threshold and the strictest error-elimination algorithm, was used for CDR3 identification, clonotype clustering and error correction. A nonparametric unseen species model using Euler transformation provided a lower-bound estimate of total TCR beta diversity. In-frame beta chains were kept once TCRdb had trimmed the public reads at Q25 with fastp and called clones with MiXCR. Each CDR3 protein gets just one entry, which takes the most common genes and DNA from the rows behind it. These V and J calls are TCRdb output, not the study's own analysis. This sample lists roughly 1,100,000 distinct CDR3 sequences; approximately 25% were detected once. The ten largest clones add up to approximately 0.75% of the sample.

The 39 donors, aged 6 to 90 years, were systemically healthy Caucasian individuals from Russia. Each donor gave 8.5 to 10 milliliters of peripheral blood, collected into EDTA-treated Vacutainer tubes. PBMCs were isolated by Ficoll-Paque density-gradient centrifugation, with at least 6.5 million obtained per sample. Total RNA, at least 5 micrograms per sample, was extracted from PBMCs with Trizol reagent. Naive CD45RAhigh/CD27high T cell percentages were measured by flow cytometry on a PBMC aliquot from every donor. The same data also contributed to another study, on T cells of mothers and their children. In that second paper, the authors write: The donors were nine systemically healthy Caucasian individuals, made up of three mothers and their six children. cDNA synthesis consumed the entire amount of extracted RNA, loaded at around 1.5 ug RNA in each 15 ul reaction. In the second PCR, the M1S primer added sample barcodes and 2-4 random nucleotides. Over 9.5 million TCR beta CDR3 reads were obtained for each mother, and about 3 million reads were obtained for each child. Thymic selection similarly shapes TCR recombination output in related and unrelated pairs, with minor effect from inherited differences. Normalized repertoire overlap was always found to be slightly, but never significantly, higher in related mother-child pairs than in unrelated mother-child pairs. No persistent microchimeric T cell clones were detected, at a sensitivity of 90 to 100 clones per million clonotypes. In the study, deep NGS was used to compare the TCR beta repertoires of mothers and children, and features distinguishing related mother-child pairs from unrelated individuals were sought. On average, the children were 11 +/- 4 years old, while the mothers were about 37 +/- 4 years old. Libraries were sequenced on Illumina HiSeq 2000 with 100+100 nt paired-end reads after adapter ligation with NEBNext reagents. To avoid cross-contamination, the mother libraries and the child libraries were prepared a month apart and sequenced in separate runs. For each donor, somewhere between about 500,000 and 2,000,000 distinct TCR beta clonotypes were identified. Naive TCR beta clonotypes were estimated from low-frequency clonotypes matched to each donor's FACS-determined naive share, without sorting.

The chain employs TRBV7-2 and TRBJ1-4; the D gene identity is not certain. This clonotype was sampled from a girl aged 2 to 10 in good health. Sample: blood. DNA sequence: TGTGCCAGCAGCTTAAGGGCAGCCAGGGAAAAACTGTTTTTT. This sequence encodes CASSLRAAREKLFF.